This TCR beta chain was found in a study of blood T cells in healthy people across ages. All donors came from Russia, were Caucasian and healthy, and spanned ages about 6 to 90. Isolation per sample recovered at least 6 million PBMCs. Next came a second PCR, run for about 6 to 12 cycles, which used a sample-barcoded 5' primer along with a J-beta primer mix. TCRdb independently ran MiXCR on the 5' RACE reads; one entry per CDR3 protein. The table has almost 800,000 distinct CDR3 sequences, roughly 50% seen once. This clonotype was seen a few times. The source material was blood. This receptor was obtained from a young man in good health.

The CDR3 region is CAIAFGDTQYF. The CDR3 bases are TGTGCCATCGCGTTCGGGGATACGCAGTATTTT. This sequence joins TRBV10-3 and TRBJ2-3, with D uncertain. This CDR3 has 11 residues. Trimming took 8 bases from V and 6 from J, leaving 9 bases between them. CDR1 and CDR2 (germline): ENHRY, SYGVKD.